This TCR beta chain emerged from a study of blood T cell repertoires in COVID-19. The CDR3 loop spans 16 amino acids. The J segment lost 8 bases and the V segment lost 2 bases, leaving 5 bases of the junction unmatched. Germline lookup yields CDR1 SEHNR and CDR2 FQNEAQ (reference sequence). Sequencing used immunoSEQ multiplex PCR; TCRdb keeps in-frame clones, though not all of them. The sample holds approximately 260,000 clones, about 80% seen once. The rearrangement links TRBV7-9 to TRBJ2-1; 14 positions agree with TRBD2. Sequencing input: PBMCs or T cells enriched from blood (not recorded which). This TCR came from a man under 40 with acute COVID-19. CDR3 residues: CASSLLLGLAGDEQFF. The CDR3 DNA reads as TGTGCCAGCAGCTTATTGCTGGGACTAGCGGGAGATGAGCAGTTCTTC.